This TCR beta chain was profiled in a study of T cell changes during pregnancy in multiple sclerosis. V dropped 6 bases and J dropped 10 bases, with 20 bases sitting between them. The CDR3 length is 14 residues. Per the germline V gene, CDR1 is SGDLS and CDR2 is YYNGEE. Clones were read by immunoSEQ multiplex PCR, and TCRdb kept only the in-frame ones, dropping some. Of roughly 48,000 clones in the sample, over 80% are singletons; the top ten hold approximately 0.91%. The chain has TRBV9 and TRBJ2-1; D possibly corresponds to TRBD2 (5 bases). The source of this sequence is a female donor in good health, enrolled as a control in a pregnancy study. Specimen: CD4+ T cells from peripheral blood mononuclear cells, collected in the second trimester of pregnancy. The CDR3 reads CASTLSGLAGEQFF. The DNA of the CDR3 is TGTGCCAGCACCCTATCTGGGCTAGCAGGCGAGCAGTTCTTC.